This T cell receptor (beta chain) was identified in a study of T-cell memory formation after mild COVID-19. Study context: TCR clusters showed largely donor specificity. Broader study findings: CM and EM subsets held most contracting CD4+ clones; EMRA held CD8+ ones. Prior to infection, memory already included some responding clones, suggesting cross-reactive memory joined.

Constant-segment-primed 5'RACE gave TCR alpha and TCR beta cDNA libraries with sample barcodes and UMIs. Each CDR3 protein is one row after TCRdb ran MiXCR on the 5' RACE reads. The sample consists of about 430,000 distinct CDR3 sequences, 20% to 30% of them appearing once. In germline, CDR1 is KGHSH, CDR2 LQKENI. The CDR3 totals 15 residues. V trimming: 9 bases; J trimming: 2 bases; junction bases outside the gene matches: 7. This clonotype was recorded a few times. Its target is unknown. The specimen was PBMCs or a T cell subset sorted from them (not recorded which). The V and J genes are TRBV18 and TRBJ2-3; TRBD2 aligns across 11 bases. This receptor was identified in an adult woman who had mild COVID-19 (a few samples of this study predate the infection). Cell type and time point are not known. CDR3: CASLLAGAATDTQYF. As DNA, the CDR3 is TGTGCCAGTTTACTAGCGGGAGCAGCCACAGATACGCAGTATTTT.